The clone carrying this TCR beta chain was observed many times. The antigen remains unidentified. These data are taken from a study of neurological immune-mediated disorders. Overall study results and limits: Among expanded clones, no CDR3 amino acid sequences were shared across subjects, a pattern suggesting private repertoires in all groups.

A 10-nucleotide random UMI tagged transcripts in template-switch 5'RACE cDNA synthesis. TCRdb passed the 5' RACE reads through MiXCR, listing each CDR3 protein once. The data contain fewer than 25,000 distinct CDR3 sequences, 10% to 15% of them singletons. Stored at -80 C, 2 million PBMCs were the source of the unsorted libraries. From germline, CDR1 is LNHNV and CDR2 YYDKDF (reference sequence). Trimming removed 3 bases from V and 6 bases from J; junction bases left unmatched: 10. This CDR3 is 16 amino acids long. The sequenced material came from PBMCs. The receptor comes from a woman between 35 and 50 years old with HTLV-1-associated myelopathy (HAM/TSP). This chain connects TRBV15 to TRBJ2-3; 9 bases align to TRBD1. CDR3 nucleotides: TGTGCCACCAGCAGGACTCCGGGACAGGGACAGGATACGCAGTATTTT. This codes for CATSRTPGQGQDTQYF.